This TCR beta chain comes out of a study of graft-versus-host responses after intestinal transplantation. Turning to this clone: Antigen: not known.

Some clones are missing from TCRdb's copy, which holds only in-frame ones; the method was immunoSEQ multiplex PCR. The table has about 88,000 clones, approximately 94% seen once. The CDR3 sequence is 14 residues long. CDR1 is LNHDA and CDR2 is SQIVND in the germline V gene (reference sequence). J lost 3 bases, V lost 4 bases, and 5 bases had no gene match. The sample was unstimulated CD4+ T cells sorted from spleen or lymph node cells, taken before transplant. This chain connects TRBV19 to TRBJ1-1; 7 nucleotides line up with TRBD1. The receptor comes from a human donor who was the organ donor for an intestinal transplant. CDR3 amino acids: CASSRYRGDTEAFF. The CDR3 nucleotides are TGTGCCAGTAGTAGGTACAGGGGCGACACTGAAGCTTTCTTT.